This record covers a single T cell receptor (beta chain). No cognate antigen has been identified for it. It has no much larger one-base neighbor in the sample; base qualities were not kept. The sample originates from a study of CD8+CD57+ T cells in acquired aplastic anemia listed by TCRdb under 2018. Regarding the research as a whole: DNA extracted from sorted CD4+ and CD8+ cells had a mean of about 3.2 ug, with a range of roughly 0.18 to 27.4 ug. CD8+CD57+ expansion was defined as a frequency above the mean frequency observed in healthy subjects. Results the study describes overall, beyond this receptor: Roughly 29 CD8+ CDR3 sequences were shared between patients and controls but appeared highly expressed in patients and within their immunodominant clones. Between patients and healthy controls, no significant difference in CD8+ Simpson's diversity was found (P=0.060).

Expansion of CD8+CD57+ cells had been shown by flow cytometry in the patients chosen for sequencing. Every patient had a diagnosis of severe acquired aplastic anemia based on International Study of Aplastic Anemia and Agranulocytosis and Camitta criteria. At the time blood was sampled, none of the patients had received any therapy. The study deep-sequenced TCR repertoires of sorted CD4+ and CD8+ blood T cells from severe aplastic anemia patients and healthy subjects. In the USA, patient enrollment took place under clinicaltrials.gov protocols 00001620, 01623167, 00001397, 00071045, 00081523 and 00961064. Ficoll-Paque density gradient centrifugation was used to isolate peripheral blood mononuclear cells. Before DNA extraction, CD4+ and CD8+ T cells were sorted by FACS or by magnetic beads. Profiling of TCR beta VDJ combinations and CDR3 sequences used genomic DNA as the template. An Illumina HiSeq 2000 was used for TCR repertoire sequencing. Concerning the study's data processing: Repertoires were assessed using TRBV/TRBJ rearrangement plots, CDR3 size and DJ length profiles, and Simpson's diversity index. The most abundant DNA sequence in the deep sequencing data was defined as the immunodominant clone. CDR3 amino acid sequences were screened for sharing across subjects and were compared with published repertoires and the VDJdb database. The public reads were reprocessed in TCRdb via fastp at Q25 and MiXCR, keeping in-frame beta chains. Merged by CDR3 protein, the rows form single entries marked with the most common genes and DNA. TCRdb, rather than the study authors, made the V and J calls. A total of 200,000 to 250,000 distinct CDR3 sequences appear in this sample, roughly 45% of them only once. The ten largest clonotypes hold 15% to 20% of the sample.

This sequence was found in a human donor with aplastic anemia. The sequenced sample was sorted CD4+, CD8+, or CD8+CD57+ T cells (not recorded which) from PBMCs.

The CDR3 is CASSLIAGGVTDTQYF. Read as DNA, the sequence is TGTGCCAGCAGCTTAATAGCGGGGGGGGTCACAGATACGCAGTATTTT. Here the chain combines TRBV7-3 and TRBJ2-3; TRBD2 fits 11 bases in the junction. The CDR3 holds 16 amino acids from the cysteine to the phenylalanine. Only CDR3 DNA is held: 48 bases, read in frame from base 1. Relative to germline, V is missing 1 base and J is missing 2 bases, with 2 bases of the junction outside any gene match. The germline V gene gives CDR1 as SGHTA and CDR2 as FQGTGA.